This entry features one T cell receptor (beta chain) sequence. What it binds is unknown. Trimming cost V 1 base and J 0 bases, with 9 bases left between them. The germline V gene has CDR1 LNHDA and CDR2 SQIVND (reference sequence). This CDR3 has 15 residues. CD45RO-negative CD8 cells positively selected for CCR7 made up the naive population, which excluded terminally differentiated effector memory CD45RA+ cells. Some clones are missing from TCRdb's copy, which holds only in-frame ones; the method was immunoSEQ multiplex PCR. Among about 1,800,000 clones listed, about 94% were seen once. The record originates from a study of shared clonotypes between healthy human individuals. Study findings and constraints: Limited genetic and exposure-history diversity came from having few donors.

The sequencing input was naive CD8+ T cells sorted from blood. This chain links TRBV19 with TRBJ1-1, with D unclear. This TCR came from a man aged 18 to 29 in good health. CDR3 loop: CASSIAPQMNTEAFF. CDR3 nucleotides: TGTGCCAGTAGTATAGCCCCACAGATGAACACTGAAGCTTTCTTT. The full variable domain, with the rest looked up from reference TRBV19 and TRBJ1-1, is DGGITQSPKYLFRKEGQNVTLSCEQNLNHDAMYWYRQDPGQGLRLIYYSQIVNDFQKGDIAEGYSVSREKKESFPLTVTSAQKNPTAFYLCASSIAPQMNTEAFFGQGTRLTVV.